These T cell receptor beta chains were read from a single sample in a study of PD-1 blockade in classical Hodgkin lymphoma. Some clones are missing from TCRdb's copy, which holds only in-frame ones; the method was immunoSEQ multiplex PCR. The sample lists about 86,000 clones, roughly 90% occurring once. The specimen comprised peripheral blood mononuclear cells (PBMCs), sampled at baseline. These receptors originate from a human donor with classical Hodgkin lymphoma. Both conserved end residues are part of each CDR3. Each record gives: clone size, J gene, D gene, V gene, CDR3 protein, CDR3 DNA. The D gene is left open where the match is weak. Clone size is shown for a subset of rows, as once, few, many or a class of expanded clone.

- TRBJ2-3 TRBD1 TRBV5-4 CASSLGGQGPDTQYF TGTGCCAGCAGCTTGGGGGGACAGGGGCCAGATACGCAGTATTTT
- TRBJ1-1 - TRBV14 CASSHGKFGRKNTEAFF TGTGCCAGCAGCCATGGTAAGTTCGGGCGGAAGAACACTGAAGCTTTCTTT
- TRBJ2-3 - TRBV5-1 CASRPSGGHTDTQYF TGCGCCAGCAGGCCCTCGGGGGGACACACAGATACGCAGTATTTT
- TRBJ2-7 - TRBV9 CASSTTGGTPLSYEQYF TGTGCCAGCAGCACCACCGGAGGTACCCCCCTCTCCTACGAGCAGTACTTC
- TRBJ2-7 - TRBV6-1 CASSEGASSPYEQYF TGTGCCAGCAGTGAAGGTGCATCGTCCCCCTACGAGCAGTACTTC
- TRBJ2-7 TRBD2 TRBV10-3 CAISESQREVYEQYF TGTGCCATCAGTGAGTCCCAGCGGGAGGTTTACGAGCAGTACTTC
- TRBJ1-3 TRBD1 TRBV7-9 CASSTTGMANTIYF TGTGCCAGCAGCACGACAGGGATGGCAAACACCATATATTTT
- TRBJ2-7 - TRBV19 CASRGREEDEQYF TGTGCCTCGAGGGGGCGGGAAGAAGACGAGCAGTACTTC
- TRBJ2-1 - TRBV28 CASSLSRPPNEQFF TGTGCCAGCAGTTTAAGTAGGCCCCCAAATGAGCAGTTCTTC
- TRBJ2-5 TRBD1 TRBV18 CASSPNRGETQYF TGTGCCAGCTCACCCAACAGGGGAGAGACCCAGTACTTC
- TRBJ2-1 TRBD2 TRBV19 CASRTSGSISYNEQFF TGTGCCAGTAGGACTAGCGGGAGTATCTCCTACAATGAGCAGTTCTTC
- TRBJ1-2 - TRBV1 CTSSQGGQGNGYTF TGCACCAGCAGCCAAGGGGGACAGGGGAATGGCTACACCTTC
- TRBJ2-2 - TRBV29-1 CSVIRDAGELFF TGCAGCGTTATCCGGGATGCCGGGGAGCTGTTTTTT
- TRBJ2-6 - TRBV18 CASSPIESGANVLTF TGTGCCAGCTCACCAATCGAATCTGGGGCCAACGTCCTGACTTTC
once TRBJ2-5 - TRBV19 CASSIRETQYF TGTGCCAGTAGTATAAGAGAGACCCAGTACTTC
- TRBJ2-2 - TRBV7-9 CASSFGGGSPTGELFF TGTGCCAGCAGCTTCGGGGGTGGGAGCCCAACCGGGGAGCTGTTTTTT
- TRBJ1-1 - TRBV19 CASRETGTNTEAFF TGTGCCAGTAGGGAGACAGGAACGAACACTGAAGCTTTCTTT
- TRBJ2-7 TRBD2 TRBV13 CASSETSGDSYEQYF TGTGCCAGCAGCGAGACTAGCGGGGACTCCTACGAGCAGTACTTC
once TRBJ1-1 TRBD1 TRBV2 CASSEAGSGTGGSISF TGTGCCAGCAGTGAAGCAGGTTCCGGGACAGGGGGCTCGATTAGCTTT
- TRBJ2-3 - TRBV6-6 CASSYFGEWDTQYF TGTGCCAGCAGTTACTTTGGGGAGTGGGATACGCAGTATTTT
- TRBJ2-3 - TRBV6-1 CASSSSRGGADTQYF -
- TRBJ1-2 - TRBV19 CASRTMRGWFDYGYTF TGTGCCAGTAGAACGATGAGGGGTTGGTTTGACTATGGCTACACCTTC
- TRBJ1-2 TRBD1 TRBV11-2 CASSLVPGQDYGYTF TGTGCCAGCAGCTTAGTCCCGGGACAGGACTATGGCTACACCTTC
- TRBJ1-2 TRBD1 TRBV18 CASSPIPGGADGYTF TGTGCCAGCTCACCCATCCCAGGGGGCGCCGATGGCTACACCTTC
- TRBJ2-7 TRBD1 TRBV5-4 CASSLAGTGGEQYF TGTGCCAGCAGCTTGGCCGGGACAGGGGGAGAGCAGTACTTC
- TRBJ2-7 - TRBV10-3 CAISGVSDEQYF TGTGCCATCAGTGGGGTCAGTGACGAGCAGTACTTC
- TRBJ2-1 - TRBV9 CASSVDGGSYNEQFF TGTGCCAGCAGCGTAGATGGAGGCTCCTACAATGAGCAGTTCTTC
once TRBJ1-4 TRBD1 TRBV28 CASSLQTGLGEKLFF TGTGCCAGCAGTCTCCAGACAGGGCTGGGGGAAAAACTGTTTTTT
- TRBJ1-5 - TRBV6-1 CASSEAVGGQPQHF TGTGCCAGCAGTGAAGCGGTCGGGGGTCAGCCCCAGCATTTT
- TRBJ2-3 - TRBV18 CASSPLTMTKGTDTQYF TGTGCCAGCTCACCATTAACCATGACTAAAGGCACAGATACGCAGTATTTT
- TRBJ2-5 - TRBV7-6 CASSQLAEDQETQYF TGTGCCAGCAGCCAATTAGCGGAAGACCAAGAGACCCAGTACTTC
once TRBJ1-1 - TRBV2 CASSFDVINTEAFF TGTGCCAGCAGTTTCGATGTTATTAACACTGAAGCTTTCTTT